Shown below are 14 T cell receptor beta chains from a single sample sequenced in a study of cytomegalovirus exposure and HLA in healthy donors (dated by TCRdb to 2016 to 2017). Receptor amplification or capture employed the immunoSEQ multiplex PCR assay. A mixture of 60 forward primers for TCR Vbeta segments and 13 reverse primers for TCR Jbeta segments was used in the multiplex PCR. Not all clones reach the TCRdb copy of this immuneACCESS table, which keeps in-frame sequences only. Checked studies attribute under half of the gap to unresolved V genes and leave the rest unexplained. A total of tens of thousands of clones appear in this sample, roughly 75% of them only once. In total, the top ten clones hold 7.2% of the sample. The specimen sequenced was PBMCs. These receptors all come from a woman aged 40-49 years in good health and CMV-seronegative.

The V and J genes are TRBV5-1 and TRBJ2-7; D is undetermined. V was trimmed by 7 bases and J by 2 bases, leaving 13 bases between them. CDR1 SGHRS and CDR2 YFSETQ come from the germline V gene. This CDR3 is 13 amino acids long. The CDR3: CASARSATYEQYF. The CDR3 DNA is TGCGCCAGCGCGAGGTCAGCTACCTACGAGCAGTACTTC.

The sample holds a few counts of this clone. The CDR3 protein is CASSFGAGGGVEQFF. The CDR3 DNA reads TGTGCCAGCAGCTTTGGAGCGGGGGGGGGTGTGGAGCAGTTCTTC. The chain carries TRBV5-4 and TRBJ2-1; 10 bases fit TRBD2. J was trimmed by 10 bases and V by 2 bases; bases with no gene match: 9. CDR1 SGHNT and CDR2 YYREEE come from the germline V gene (reference sequence). This CDR3 comprises 15 residues.

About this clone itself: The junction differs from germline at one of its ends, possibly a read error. The CDR3 protein is CASSFAGTGELFF. In DNA, the CDR3 is TGTGCTAGCAGCTTTGCAGGGACCGGGGAGCTGTTTTTT. V and J are TRBV7-7 and TRBJ2-2; a possible D gene is TRBD1 (5 bases). Germline CDR1 reads SSHAT; CDR2 reads FNYEAQ (reference sequence). This CDR3 is 13 amino acids long.

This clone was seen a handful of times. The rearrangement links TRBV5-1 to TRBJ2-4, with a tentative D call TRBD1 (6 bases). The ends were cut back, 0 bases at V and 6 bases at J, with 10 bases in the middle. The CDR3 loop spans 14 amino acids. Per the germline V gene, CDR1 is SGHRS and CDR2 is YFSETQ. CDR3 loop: CASSLDRAVNIQYF. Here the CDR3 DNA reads TGCGCCAGCAGCTTGGACAGGGCCGTAAACATTCAGTACTTC.

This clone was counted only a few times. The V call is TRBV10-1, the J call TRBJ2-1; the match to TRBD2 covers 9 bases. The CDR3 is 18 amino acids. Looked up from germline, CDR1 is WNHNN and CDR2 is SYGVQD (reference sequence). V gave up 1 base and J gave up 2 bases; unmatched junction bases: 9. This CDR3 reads CASSEYRLAATAYNEQFF. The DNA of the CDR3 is TGCGCCAGCAGTGAGTACAGACTAGCGGCAACGGCCTACAATGAGCAGTTCTTC.

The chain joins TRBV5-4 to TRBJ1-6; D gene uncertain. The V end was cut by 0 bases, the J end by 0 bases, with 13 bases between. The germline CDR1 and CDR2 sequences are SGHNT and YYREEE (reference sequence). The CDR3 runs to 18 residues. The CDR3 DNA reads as TGTGCCAGCAGCTTGGCCTTCTTCCCCAGCTCCTATAATTCACCCCTCCACTTT. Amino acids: CASSLAFFPSSYNSPLHF.

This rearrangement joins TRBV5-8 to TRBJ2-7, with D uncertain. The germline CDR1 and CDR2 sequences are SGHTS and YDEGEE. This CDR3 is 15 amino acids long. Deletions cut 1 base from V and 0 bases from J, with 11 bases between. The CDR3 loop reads CASSLRSVSSYEQYF. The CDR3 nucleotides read TGTGCCAGCAGCTTGCGTTCGGTGTCCTCCTACGAGCAGTACTTC. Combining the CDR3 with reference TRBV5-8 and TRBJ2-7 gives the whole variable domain EAGVTQSPTHLIKTRGQQATLRCSPISGHTSVYWYQQALGLGLQFLLWYDEGEERNRGNFPPRFSGRQFPNYSSELNVNALELEDSALYLCASSLRSVSSYEQYFGPGTRLTVT.

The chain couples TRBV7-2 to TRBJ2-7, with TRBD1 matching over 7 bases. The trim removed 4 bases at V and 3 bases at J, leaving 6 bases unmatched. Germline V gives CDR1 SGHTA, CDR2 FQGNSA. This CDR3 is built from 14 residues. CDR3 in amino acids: CASSSQGSGYEQYF. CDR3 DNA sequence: TGTGCCAGCAGCTCACAGGGGTCCGGCTACGAGCAGTACTTC.

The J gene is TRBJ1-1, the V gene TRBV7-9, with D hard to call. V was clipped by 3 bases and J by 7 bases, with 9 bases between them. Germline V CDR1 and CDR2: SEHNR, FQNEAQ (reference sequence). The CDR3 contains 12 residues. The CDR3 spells CASSFGRNEAFF. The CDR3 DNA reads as TGTGCCAGCAGCTTTGGCAGGAATGAAGCTTTCTTT.

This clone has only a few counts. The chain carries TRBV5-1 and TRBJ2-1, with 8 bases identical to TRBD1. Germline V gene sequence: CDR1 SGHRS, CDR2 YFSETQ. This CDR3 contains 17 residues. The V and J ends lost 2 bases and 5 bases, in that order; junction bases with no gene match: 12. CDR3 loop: CASSLGPTGGSDNEQFF. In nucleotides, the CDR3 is TGCGCCAGCAGCTTAGGGCCAACAGGGGGTAGTGACAATGAGCAGTTCTTC. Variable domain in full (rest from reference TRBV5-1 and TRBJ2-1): KAGVTQTPRYLIKTRGQQVTLSCSPISGHRSVSWYQQTPGQGLQFLFEYFSETQRNKGNFPGRFSGRQFSNSRSEMNVSTLELGDSALYLCASSLGPTGGSDNEQFFGPGTRLTVL.

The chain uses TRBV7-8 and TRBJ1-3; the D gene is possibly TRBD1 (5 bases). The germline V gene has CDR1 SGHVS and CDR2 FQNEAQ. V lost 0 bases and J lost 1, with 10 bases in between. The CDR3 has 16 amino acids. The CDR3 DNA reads TGTGCCAGCAGCTTAGCTTGGGGGGAATCTGGAAACACCATATATTTT. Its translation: CASSLAWGESGNTIYF.

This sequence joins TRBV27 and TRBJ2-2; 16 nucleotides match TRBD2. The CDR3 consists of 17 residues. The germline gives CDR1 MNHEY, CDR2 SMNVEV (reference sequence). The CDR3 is CATTGTSGRAQTGELFF. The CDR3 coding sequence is TGTGCAACCACCGGGACTAGCGGGAGGGCGCAAACCGGGGAGCTGTTTTTT.

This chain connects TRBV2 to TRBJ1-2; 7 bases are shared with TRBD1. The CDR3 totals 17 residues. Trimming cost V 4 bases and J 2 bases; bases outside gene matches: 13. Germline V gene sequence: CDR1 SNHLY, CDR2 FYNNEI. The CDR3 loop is CASSGILRQGDNYGYTF. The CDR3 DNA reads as TGTGCCAGCAGTGGTATTCTTAGACAGGGCGACAACTATGGCTACACCTTC.

For the CDR3, the DNA is TGTGCCACCAGCAGAGACTCGAACCCGGGACAGGGGTGGGCGAATGAAAAACTGTTTTTT. Protein: CATSRDSNPGQGWANEKLFF. The V call is TRBV15, the J call TRBJ1-4; 10 bases line up with TRBD1. The V gene end was trimmed by 0 bases and the J gene end by 5 bases; junction bases not matched to a gene: 15. Germline CDR1 and CDR2: LNHNV and YYDKDF (reference sequence). The CDR3 extends over 20 amino acids. Using reference TRBV15 and TRBJ1-4 for the parts outside the CDR3, the full variable domain is DAMVIQNPRYQVTQFGKPVTLSCSQTLNHNVMYWYQQKSSQAPKLLFHYYDKDFNNEADTPDNFQSRRPNTSFCFLDIRSPGLGDTAMYLCATSRDSNPGQGWANEKLFFGSGTQLSVL.